Below, 15 T cell receptor beta chains from the same sample are listed, as sequenced in a study of immune evolution from preneoplasia to lung adenocarcinoma. Method: immunoSEQ multiplex PCR; TCRdb's copy keeps in-frame clones and lacks some. The sample lists some 9,100 clones, about three quarters occurring once. The specimen was FFPE lung adenocarcinoma in situ tissue. The receptors derive from a person between 55 and 80 years old with lung adenocarcinoma.

A few counts support this clone. J is TRBJ2-3 and V is TRBV2; D is unclear. The CDR3 runs 13 residues. CDR1 and CDR2 from the germline V gene are SNHLY and FYNNEI. V was trimmed by 1 base and J by 1 base, leaving 3 bases between them. The CDR3: CASSEGGTDTQYF. The CDR3, as DNA: TGTGCCAGCAGTGAAGGGGGCACAGATACGCAGTATTTT.

This CDR3 is CASSYQAGSSYEQYF. The CDR3 region has the DNA TGTGCCAGCAGTTACCAGGCGGGGAGCTCCTACGAGCAGTACTTC. The gene calls are TRBV6-6 and TRBJ2-7, with a weak D call TRBD2 (6 bases). Trimming pared 2 bases from V and 0 bases from J, leaving 11 bases between. The length of the CDR3 is 15 residues. The germline V gene encodes CDR1 MNHNY and CDR2 SVGAGI (reference sequence).

The genes are TRBV27 and TRBJ1-2; TRBD1 matches at 7 bases. The ends lost 6 bases at V and 6 bases at J; junction bases unmatched: 7. Germline V CDR1 and CDR2: MNHEY, SMNVEV (reference sequence). This CDR3 spans 13 amino acids. CDR3 region: CASSYRGGDGYTF. The CDR3 DNA sequence: TGTGCCAGCAGCTACAGGGGTGGGGATGGCTACACCTTC.

This chain links TRBV9 with TRBJ1-2; 7 nucleotides line up with TRBD1. The CDR3 contains 14 residues. J lost 2 bases, V lost 4 bases, and 5 bases had no gene match. Per the germline V gene, CDR1 is SGDLS and CDR2 is YYNGEE. CDR3 bases: TGTGCCAGCAGCCCGAGAGGGGGCAACTATGGCTACACCTTC. Translation gives CASSPRGGNYGYTF.

The chain couples TRBV6-5 to TRBJ2-7, with D uncertain. This CDR3 is 13 amino acids long. With 2 bases removed from V and 7 bases from J, the gap between germline ends came to 12 bases. The germline V gene has CDR1 MNHEY and CDR2 SVGAGI. CDR3 sequence: CASSYGPRREQYF. The CDR3 bases are TGTGCCAGCAGTTACGGGCCAAGGCGGGAGCAGTACTTC.

The genes are TRBV2 and TRBJ2-1; TRBD2 aligns across 14 bases. Germline V CDR1 and CDR2: SNHLY, FYNNEI. CDR3 length: 17 amino acids. Germline trimming cut 5 bases from V and 3 bases from J; bases unmatched to any gene: 6. The CDR3 region is CASSYSGLAGVYNEQFF. The CDR3 nucleotides are TGTGCCAGCAGTTATTCGGGACTAGCGGGAGTCTACAATGAGCAGTTCTTC.

Here the CDR3 DNA reads TGTGCCAGCAGTCGGGACGGTACGCAGTATTTT. This codes for CASSRDGTQYF. V usage is TRBV7-8 and J usage is TRBJ2-3; either TRBD1 or TRBD2 may fit D (5 bases each). CDR3 length: 11 amino acids. CDR1 and CDR2 from the germline V gene are SGHVS and FQNEAQ. The V end lost 6 bases, the J end lost 8 bases, and 9 bases lay between the germline ends.

This sequence joins TRBV9 and TRBJ2-1; 9 positions agree with TRBD2. J lost 2 bases, V lost 4 bases, and 4 bases had no gene match. The V gene's germline CDR1 is SGDLS and CDR2 YYNGEE. The CDR3 extends over 15 amino acids. The CDR3: CASSLSGGPYNEQFF. CDR3 DNA: TGTGCCAGCAGCTTAAGCGGGGGGCCCTACAATGAGCAGTTCTTC.

This clone was counted a single time. The rearrangement links TRBV6-5 to TRBJ2-7; D is unresolved. Germline V gene sequence: CDR1 MNHEY, CDR2 SVGAGI. CDR3 length: 13 residues. Trimming took off 3 bases at V and 7 bases at J, with 13 bases between the two ends. CDR3: CASSYSRSGEQYF. As DNA, the CDR3 is TGTGCCAGCAGTTATTCAAGGTCTGGGGAGCAGTACTTC.

The chain is built from TRBV18 and TRBJ1-5; 9 nucleotides match TRBD1. The germline V gene encodes CDR1 KGHSH and CDR2 LQKENI. The CDR3 runs to 16 residues. V was clipped by 2 bases and J by 3 bases; unmatched bases: 5. CDR3 nucleotides: TGTGCCAGCTCACCATCGGACAGGGGTGACAATCAGCCCCAGCATTTT. Translated: CASSPSDRGDNQPQHF.

V and J are TRBV7-2 and TRBJ2-3; 11 bases match TRBD2. CDR1 and CDR2 (germline): SGHTA, FQGNSA. The CDR3 is made up of 17 amino acids. Germline trimming cut 4 bases from V and 2 bases from J; bases unmatched to any gene: 8. The CDR3 loop is CASSWSSGGVVTDTQYF. The CDR3 DNA follows: TGTGCCAGCAGCTGGAGTAGCGGGGGGGTCGTCACAGATACGCAGTATTTT. The full variable domain, in which reference TRBV7-2 and TRBJ2-3 provide the parts outside the CDR3, is GAGVSQSPSNKVTEKGKDVELRCDPISGHTALYWYRQSLGQGLEFLIYFQGNSAPDKSGLPSDRFSAERTGGSVSTLTIQRTQQEDSAVYLCASSWSSGGVVTDTQYFGPGTRLTVL.

The rearrangement joins TRBV5-1 to TRBJ1-5; TRBD1 might be the D (6 bases). Germline V gene lookup returns CDR1 SGHRS and CDR2 YFSETQ. Trimming removed 4 bases from V and 0 bases from J, with 11 bases in between. This CDR3 region has 15 residues. The CDR3 is CASSPEDSSNQPQHF. In DNA, the CDR3 is TGCGCCAGCAGCCCGGAGGACAGTAGCAATCAGCCCCAGCATTTT.

The rearrangement uses TRBV7-3 and TRBJ2-6; D is ambiguous. The germline V and J ends were trimmed by 2 bases and 1 base, with 9 bases remaining between them. Germline CDR1 is SGHTA and CDR2 is FQGTGA. The CDR3 extends over 16 amino acids. CDR3 DNA: TGTGCCAGCAGCTTAGGTAGGGCGTCTGGGGCCAACGTCCTGACTTTC. It translates to CASSLGRASGANVLTF.

The chain employs TRBV12-5 and TRBJ2-3; 14 positions agree with TRBD2. V shed 3 bases, J shed 3 bases, and the junction held 11 bases outside the gene matches. CDR1 and CDR2 from the germline V gene are LGHNT and FRNRAP. CDR3 length equals 19 residues. Here the CDR3 DNA reads TGTGCTAGTGGTTTAACCTTCGGACTAGCGGGGGGAGGGACAGATACGCAGTATTTT. Translation: CASGLTFGLAGGGTDTQYF.

The chain links TRBV10-2 to TRBJ2-5; D gene unclear. The CDR3 is 13 residues long. Germline V gene data show CDR1 as WSHSY and CDR2 as SAAADI. Trimming shortened V by 0 bases and J by 5 bases, and 7 bases separated the two germline ends. This CDR3 reads CASSESSRETQYF. The DNA of the CDR3 is TGCGCCAGCAGTGAGTCGTCCCGGGAGACCCAGTACTTC.